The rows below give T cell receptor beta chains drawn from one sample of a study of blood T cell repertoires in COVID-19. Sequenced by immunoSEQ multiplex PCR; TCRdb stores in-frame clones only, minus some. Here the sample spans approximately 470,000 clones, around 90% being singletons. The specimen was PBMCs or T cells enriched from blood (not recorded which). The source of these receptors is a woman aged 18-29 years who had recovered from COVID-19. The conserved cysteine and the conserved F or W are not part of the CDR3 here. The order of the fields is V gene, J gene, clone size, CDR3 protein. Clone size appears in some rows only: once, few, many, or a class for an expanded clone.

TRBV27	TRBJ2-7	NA	ASSFRTAYEQY
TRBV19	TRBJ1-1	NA	ASSVTVVADTEAF
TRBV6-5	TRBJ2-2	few	ASIRAAGAGELF
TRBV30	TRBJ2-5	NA	AWSNSGETQY
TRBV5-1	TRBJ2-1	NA	ASSLTEYEQF
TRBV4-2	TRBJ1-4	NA	ASSQEMAILRGPEEKLF
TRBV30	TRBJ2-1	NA	AWSSDNEQF
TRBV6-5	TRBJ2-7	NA	ASSYSGQGTSYEQY
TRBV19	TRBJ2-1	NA	ASSIARQGAYNEQF
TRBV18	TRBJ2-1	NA	ASSPGPEQF
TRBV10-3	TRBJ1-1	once	AISESVTANTEAF
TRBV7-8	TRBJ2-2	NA	ASSLGQRGGLWTGELF
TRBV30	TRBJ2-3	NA	AWSTGRAYTDTQY
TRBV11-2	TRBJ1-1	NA	ASSLASGDTEAF
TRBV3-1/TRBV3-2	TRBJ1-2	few	ASSQGTGALYGYT
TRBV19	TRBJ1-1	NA	ASSIQGGTEAF
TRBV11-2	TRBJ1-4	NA	ASSQGLTGGASEKLF
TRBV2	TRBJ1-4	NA	ASSEESQGYDEKLF
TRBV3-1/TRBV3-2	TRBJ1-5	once	ASSPSRDQPQH
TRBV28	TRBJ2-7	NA	ASSSRVLGYEQY
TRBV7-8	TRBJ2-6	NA	ASSPGWGANVLT
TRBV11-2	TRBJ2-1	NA	ASSSGDYNEQF
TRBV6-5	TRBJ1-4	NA	ASSYRDSAEKLF
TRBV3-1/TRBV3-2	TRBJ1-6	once	ASSFRQGANNSPLH
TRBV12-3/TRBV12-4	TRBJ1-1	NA	ASSQTGNTEAF
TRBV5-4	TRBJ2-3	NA	ASSLKRGDEDTQY